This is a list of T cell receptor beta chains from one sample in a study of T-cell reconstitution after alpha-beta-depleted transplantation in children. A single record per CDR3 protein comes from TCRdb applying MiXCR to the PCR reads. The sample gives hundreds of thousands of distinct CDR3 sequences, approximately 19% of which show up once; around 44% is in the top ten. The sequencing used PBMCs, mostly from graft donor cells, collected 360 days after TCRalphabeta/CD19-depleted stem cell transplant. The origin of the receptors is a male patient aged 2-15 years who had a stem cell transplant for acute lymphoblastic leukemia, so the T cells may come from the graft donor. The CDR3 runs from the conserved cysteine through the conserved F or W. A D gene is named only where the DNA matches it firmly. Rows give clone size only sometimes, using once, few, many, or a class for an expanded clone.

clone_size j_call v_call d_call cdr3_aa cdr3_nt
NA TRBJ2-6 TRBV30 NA CAWSVVGANVLTF TGTGCCTGGAGTGTAGTTGGGGCCAACGTCCTGACTTTC
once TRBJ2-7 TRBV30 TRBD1 CAWSATGDEQYF TGTGCCTGGAGTGCCACAGGGGACGAGCAGTACTTC
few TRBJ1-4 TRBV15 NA CATSRDVPLGEMLNEKLFF TGTGCCACCAGCAGAGATGTCCCCCTCGGTGAAATGCTCAATGAAAAACTGTTTTTT
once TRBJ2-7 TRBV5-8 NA CASSRDGLSSYEQYF TGTGCCAGCAGCAGGGACGGATTAAGCTCCTACGAGCAGTACTTC
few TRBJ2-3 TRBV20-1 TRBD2 CSARALRETSTDTQYF TGCAGTGCTAGAGCTTTGCGGGAGACTAGCACAGATACGCAGTATTTT
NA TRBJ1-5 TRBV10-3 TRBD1 CAVGDRRQPQHF TGTGCCGTAGGGGACAGGCGTCAGCCCCAGCATTTT
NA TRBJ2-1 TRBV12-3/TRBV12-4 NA CASSLPRQGSNEQFF TGTGCCAGCAGTTTACCCCGACAAGGTAGCAATGAGCAGTTCTTC
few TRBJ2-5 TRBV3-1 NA CASSQTPSKHWETQYF TGTGCCAGCAGCCAGACCCCGTCTAAACACTGGGAGACCCAGTACTTC
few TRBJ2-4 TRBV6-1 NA CASSSFPGLAKNIQYF TGTGCCAGCAGCTCCTTCCCGGGACTAGCCAAAAACATTCAGTACTTC
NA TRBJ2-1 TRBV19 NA CASRRPGRLNEQFF TGTGCCAGTAGACGCCCGGGACGTTTGAATGAGCAGTTCTTC
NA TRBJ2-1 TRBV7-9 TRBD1 CASSLDRDRGWDEQFF TGTGCCAGCAGCTTAGACCGGGACAGGGGTTGGGATGAGCAGTTCTTC
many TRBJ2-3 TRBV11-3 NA CASSLEVGARADTQYF TGTGCCAGCAGCTTAGAAGTTGGCGCTAGGGCAGATACGCAGTATTTT
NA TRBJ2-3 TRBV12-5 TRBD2 CASGLGATSRSTDTQYF TGTGCTAGTGGTTTGGGAGCGACTAGCCGAAGCACAGATACGCAGTATTTT
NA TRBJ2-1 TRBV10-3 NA CAISVDSTYNEQFF TGTGCCATCAGTGTGGACAGCACCTACAATGAGCAGTTCTTC
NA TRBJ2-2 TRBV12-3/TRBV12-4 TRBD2 CAGFLAGVSPGELFF TGTGCCGGCTTCCTAGCGGGAGTTTCACCCGGGGAGCTGTTTTTT
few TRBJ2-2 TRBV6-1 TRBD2 CASSERGAGDNTGELFF TGTGCCAGCAGTGAACGGGGAGCGGGGGACAACACCGGGGAGCTGTTTTTT
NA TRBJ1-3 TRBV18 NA CASPGDLGNTIYF TGTGCCAGCCCAGGGGACCTTGGAAACACCATATATTTT
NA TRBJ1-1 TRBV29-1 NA CSVHLQMNTEAFF TGCAGCGTTCATCTGCAGATGAACACTGAAGCTTTCTTT
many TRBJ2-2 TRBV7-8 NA CASSSPAGGLAGELFF TGTGCCAGCAGCTCGCCGGCAGGGGGGTTGGCCGGGGAGCTGTTTTTT
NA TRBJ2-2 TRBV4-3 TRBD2 CASSQAILAGVTGELFF TGCGCCAGCAGCCAAGCGATACTAGCGGGGGTGACCGGGGAGCTGTTTTTT
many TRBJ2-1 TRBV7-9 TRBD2 CASSFSATSGGLYNEQFF TGTGCCAGCAGCTTCTCAGCGACTAGCGGGGGCCTCTACAATGAGCAGTTCTTC
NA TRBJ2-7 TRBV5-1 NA CASSLTAPYEQYF TGCGCCAGCAGTTTGACAGCACCCTACGAGCAGTACTTC
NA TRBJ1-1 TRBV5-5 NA CASSFRPGGMGTEAFF TGTGCCAGCAGCTTTCGCCCGGGGGGAATGGGCACTGAAGCTTTCTTT
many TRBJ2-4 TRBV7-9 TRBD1 CASSLSETGVNIQYF TGTGCCAGCAGCCTGTCCGAGACAGGGGTTAACATTCAGTACTTC
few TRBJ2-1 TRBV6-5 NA CASSYSIGTGEQFF TGTGCCAGCAGTTACTCGATCGGTACAGGCGAGCAGTTCTTC
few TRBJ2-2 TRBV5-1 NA CASSTGRTNTGELFF TGCGCCAGCAGCACGGGACGGACGAACACCGGGGAGCTGTTTTTT
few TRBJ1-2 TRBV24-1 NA CATSDLRGVGYTF TGTGCCACCAGTGATTTGCGGGGGGTCGGCTACACCTTC
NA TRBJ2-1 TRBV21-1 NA CASSISKTGGTYNEQFF TGTGCCAGCAGCATTTCTAAAACAGGGGGCACCTACAATGAGCAGTTCTTC
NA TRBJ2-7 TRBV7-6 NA CASSPAENLYEQYF TGTGCCAGTTCCCCAGCGGAGAACCTCTACGAGCAGTACTTC
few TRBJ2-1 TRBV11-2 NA CASSLVSDYNEQFF TGTGCCAGCAGCTTAGTTTCGGACTACAATGAGCAGTTCTTC
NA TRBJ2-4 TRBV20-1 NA CSASLVGAAKNIQYF TGCAGTGCTAGTCTCGTCGGGGCGGCCAAAAACATTCAGTACTTC
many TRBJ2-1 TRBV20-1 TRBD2 CSASPPGLAGNNEQFF TGCAGTGCTAGTCCCCCTGGACTAGCGGGAAACAATGAGCAGTTCTTC
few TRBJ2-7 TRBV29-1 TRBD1 CSVRDRAYEQYF TGCAGCGTCCGGGACAGGGCCTACGAGCAGTACTTC
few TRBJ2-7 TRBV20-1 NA CSGRFTGNYYEQYF TGCAGTGGTAGATTCACAGGAAACTACTACGAGCAGTACTTC
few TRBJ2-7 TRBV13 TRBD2 CASSPGLAGSYEQYF TGTGCCAGCAGCCCGGGACTAGCGGGGTCCTACGAGCAGTACTTC
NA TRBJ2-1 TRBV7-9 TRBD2 CASTTSGGFNNEQFF TGTGCCAGCACCACTAGCGGGGGTTTTAACAATGAGCAGTTCTTC
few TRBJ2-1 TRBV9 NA CASSVVLSYNEQFF TGTGCCAGCAGCGTAGTCCTAAGCTACAATGAGCAGTTCTTC
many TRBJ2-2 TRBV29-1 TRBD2 CSVRTSGSDGELFF TGCAGCGTTCGGACTAGCGGATCTGACGGGGAGCTGTTTTTT
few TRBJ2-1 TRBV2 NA CASSDLTVKDLSYNEQFF TGTGCCAGCAGTGATCTGACGGTTAAGGACCTCTCCTACAATGAGCAGTTCTTC
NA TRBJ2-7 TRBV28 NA CASGASVPGEQYF TGTGCCAGCGGGGCTAGCGTTCCGGGCGAGCAGTACTTC
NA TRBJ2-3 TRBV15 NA CAVGQRTDTQYF TGTGCCGTGGGACAACGCACAGATACGCAGTATTTT
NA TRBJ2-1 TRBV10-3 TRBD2 CAIRLAGIYNEQFF TGTGCCATCAGACTAGCGGGGATATACAATGAGCAGTTCTTC
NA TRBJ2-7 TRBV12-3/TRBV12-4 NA CASSQQLDYEQYF TGTGCCAGCAGCCAACAACTAGACTACGAGCAGTACTTC
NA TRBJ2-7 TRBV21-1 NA CASSNGGAPYEQYF TGTGCCAGCAGCAACGGGGGGGCACCCTACGAGCAGTACTTC
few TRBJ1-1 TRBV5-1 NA CASSPTPRQTTEAFF TGCGCCAGCAGCCCTACCCCCCGACAGACCACTGAAGCTTTCTTT
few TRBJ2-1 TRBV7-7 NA CASSLGLLNEQFF TGTGCCAGCAGCTTAGGCCTTCTCAATGAGCAGTTCTTC
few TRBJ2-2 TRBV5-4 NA CASSLWNTGELFF TGTGCCAGCAGCTTGTGGAACACCGGGGAGCTGTTTTTT
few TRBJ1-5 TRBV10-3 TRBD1 CAISQQGEDQPQHF TGTGCCATCAGCCAACAGGGGGAAGATCAGCCCCAGCATTTT
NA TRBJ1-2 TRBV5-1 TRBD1 CASRAGTGGALNYGYTF TGCGCCAGCAGAGCTGGGACAGGGGGCGCCCTTAACTATGGCTACACCTTC
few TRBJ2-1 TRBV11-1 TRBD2 CASSFRFSLGTSGTGEQFF TGTGCCAGCAGCTTTCGCTTTTCACTCGGGACTAGCGGGACCGGTGAGCAGTTCTTC